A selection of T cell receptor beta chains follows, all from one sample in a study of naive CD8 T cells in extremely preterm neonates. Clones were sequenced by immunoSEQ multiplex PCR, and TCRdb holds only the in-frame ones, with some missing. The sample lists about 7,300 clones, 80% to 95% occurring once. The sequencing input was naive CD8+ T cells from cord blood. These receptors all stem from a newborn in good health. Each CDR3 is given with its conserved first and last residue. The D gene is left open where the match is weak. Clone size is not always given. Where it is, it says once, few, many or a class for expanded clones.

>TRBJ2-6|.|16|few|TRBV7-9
TGTGCCAGCAGCTTAGAGGCAGGGGCTGGGGCCAACGTCCTGACTTTC
CASSLEAGAGANVLTF
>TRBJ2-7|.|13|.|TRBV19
TGTGCCAGTAGTATCGGACATGGGTTCGAGCAGTACTTC
CASSIGHGFEQYF
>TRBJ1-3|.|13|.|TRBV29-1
TGCAGCGTCCAGGGGCTCTCTGGAAACACCATATATTTT
CSVQGLSGNTIYF
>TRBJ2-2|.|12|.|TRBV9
TGTGCCAGCAGCGGGTTGAGCGGGGAGCTGTTTTTT
CASSGLSGELFF
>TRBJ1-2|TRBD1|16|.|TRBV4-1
TGCGCCAGCAGCCACCCCCGGACAGGGGGCCGTTATGGCTACACCTTC
CASSHPRTGGRYGYTF
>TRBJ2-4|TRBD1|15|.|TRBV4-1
TGCGCCAGCAGCCGCCCGGACAGGGCCAAAAACATTCAGTACTTC
CASSRPDRAKNIQYF
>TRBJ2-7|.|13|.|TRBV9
TGTGCCAGCAGCCCCGGGGGCTCCTACGAGCAGTACTTC
CASSPGGSYEQYF
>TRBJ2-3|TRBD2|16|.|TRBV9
TGTGCCAGCAGCGTCAGAGCGGGAGGGCAGGGAGATACGCAGTATTTT
CASSVRAGGQGDTQYF
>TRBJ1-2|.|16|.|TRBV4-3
TGCGCCAGCAGCCAAGATCCGGGACTCCGGGGTGATGGCTACACCTTC
CASSQDPGLRGDGYTF
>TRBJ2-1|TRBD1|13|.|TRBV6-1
TGTGCCAGCAGTGTAAACAGGGGGAATGAGCAGTTCTTC
CASSVNRGNEQFF
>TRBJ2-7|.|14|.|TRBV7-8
TGTGCCAGCAGCTGGAGCAGGGGCGCCTACGAGCAGTACTTC
CASSWSRGAYEQYF
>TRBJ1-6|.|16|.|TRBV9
TGTGCCAGCAGCGCTGTCCGGGTCCTTTATAATTCACCCCTCCACTTT
CASSAVRVLYNSPLHF
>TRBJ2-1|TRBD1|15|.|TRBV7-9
TGTGCCAGCAGCTTACAGGACAGGGACGTTGATGAGCAGTTCTTC
CASSLQDRDVDEQFF
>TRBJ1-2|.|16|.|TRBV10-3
TGTGCCATCAGTGAGTCGAATTCGGCGCAGGGCCGCCGCTACACCTTC
CAISESNSAQGRRYTF
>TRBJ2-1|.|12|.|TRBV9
TGTGCCAGCACTCGGTCCTACAATGAGCAGTTCTTC
CASTRSYNEQFF
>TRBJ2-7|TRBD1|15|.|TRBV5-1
TGCGCCAGCAGCTTGACCGGGACAGGGGCCTACGAGCAGTACTTC
CASSLTGTGAYEQYF
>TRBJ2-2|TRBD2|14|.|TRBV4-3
TGCGCCAGCAGCAAGCGGGAGTCCACCGGGGAGCTGTTTTTT
CASSKRESTGELFF
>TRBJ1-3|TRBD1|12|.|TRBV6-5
TGTGCCAGCAGCCCGACAGGGGACACCATATATTTT
CASSPTGDTIYF
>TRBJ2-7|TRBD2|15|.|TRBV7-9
TGTGCCAGCAGCCAGGGAGCGGGGATTAACTACGAGCAGTACTTC
CASSQGAGINYEQYF
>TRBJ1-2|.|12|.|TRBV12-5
TGTGCTAGTGGTTTGGGACAGGATGGCTACACCTTC
CASGLGQDGYTF
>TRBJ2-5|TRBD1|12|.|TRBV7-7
TGTGCTAGCAGCGGACAGGAAGAGACCCAGTACTTC
CASSGQEETQYF
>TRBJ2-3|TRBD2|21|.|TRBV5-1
TGCGCCAGCAGCTTGCCCCGTGGGGCGGGAGGACCATTCTCTAGCACAGATACGCAGTATTTT
CASSLPRGAGGPFSSTDTQYF
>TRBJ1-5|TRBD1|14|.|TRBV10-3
TGTGCCATCAGTGAGTCGACAGGGGATCAGCCCCAGCATTTT
CAISESTGDQPQHF
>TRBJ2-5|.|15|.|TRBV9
TGTGCCAGCAGCGTAGCTGCGGGGGCCGGAGAGACCCAGTACTTC
CASSVAAGAGETQYF
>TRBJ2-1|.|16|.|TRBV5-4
TGTGCCAGCAGCTTGGCCTGGACAGCTTCGCTCAATGAGCAGTTCTTC
CASSLAWTASLNEQFF
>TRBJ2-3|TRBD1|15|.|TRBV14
TGTGCCAGCAGCCAAGAAGGGGGCGGCACAGATACGCAGTATTTT
CASSQEGGGTDTQYF
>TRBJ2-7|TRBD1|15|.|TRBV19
TGTGCCAGTAGTATAGATGACAGGGGCTCCTACGAGCAGTACTTC
CASSIDDRGSYEQYF
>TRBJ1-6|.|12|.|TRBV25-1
TGTGCCACGGGACTCTATAATTCACCCCTCCACTTT
CATGLYNSPLHF
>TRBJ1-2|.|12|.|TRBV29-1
TGCAGCGTTGTGGGGGCGGACTATGGCTACACCTTC
CSVVGADYGYTF
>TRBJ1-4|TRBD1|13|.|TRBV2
TGTGCCAGCAGTGGGGGACAGGGTGAAAAACTGTTTTTT
CASSGGQGEKLFF
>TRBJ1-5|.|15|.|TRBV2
TGTGCCAGCAGATCTACTGATTATAGCAATCAGCCCCAGCATTTT
CASRSTDYSNQPQHF
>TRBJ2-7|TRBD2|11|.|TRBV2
TGTGCCAGCAGTGGGACTAGCGGGCCGTACTTC
CASSGTSGPYF
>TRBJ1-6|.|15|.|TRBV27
TGTGCCAGCAGTTTGGACAGCGTGGTTAATTCACCCCTCCACTTT
CASSLDSVVNSPLHF
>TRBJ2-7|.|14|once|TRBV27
TGTGCCAGCAGTTTATCAATAGGGGGCTACGAGCAGTACTTC
CASSLSIGGYEQYF
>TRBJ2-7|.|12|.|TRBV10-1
TGCGCCAGCAGTGAGTCCAGCTACGAGCAGTACTTC
CASSESSYEQYF
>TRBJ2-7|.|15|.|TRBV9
TGTGCCAGCAGCCCCTCCGGAGGGGGCGGCTACGAGCAGTACTTC
CASSPSGGGGYEQYF
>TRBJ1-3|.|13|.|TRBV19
TGTGCCAGCTCTCTGGGCCGCGGGAACACCATATATTTT
CASSLGRGNTIYF
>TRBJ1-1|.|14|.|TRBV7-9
TGTGCCAGCAGCCTCTGGGACATATACACTGAAGCTTTCTTT
CASSLWDIYTEAFF
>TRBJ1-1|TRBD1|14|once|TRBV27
TGTGCCAGCAGTCCCCAGGGGGGCACAGGTGAAGCTTTCTTT
CASSPQGGTGEAFF
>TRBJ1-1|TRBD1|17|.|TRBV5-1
TGCGCCAGCAGCCCCCGGGACAGGGGGCGCCGGAACACTGAAGCTTTCTTT
CASSPRDRGRRNTEAFF
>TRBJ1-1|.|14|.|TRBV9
TGTGCCAGCAGCGGTCCCTCGGGGGGGACTGAAGCTTTCTTT
CASSGPSGGTEAFF
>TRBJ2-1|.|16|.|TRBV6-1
TGTGCCAGCAGTGTAGACGGGGTTTCGGGATACAATGAGCAGTTCTTC
CASSVDGVSGYNEQFF
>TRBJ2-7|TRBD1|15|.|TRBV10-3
TGTGCCATCAGTGAGTCCGGGACAGGGGGCTACGAGCAGTACTTC
CAISESGTGGYEQYF
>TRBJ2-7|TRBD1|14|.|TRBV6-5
TGTGCCAGCAGTTACGTGTCAGGACAGGGCGAGCAGTACTTC
CASSYVSGQGEQYF
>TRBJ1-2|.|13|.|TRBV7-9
TGTGCCAGCAGCTTAACCGGTCCCTATGGCTACACCTTC
CASSLTGPYGYTF
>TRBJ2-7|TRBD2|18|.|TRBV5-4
TGTGCCAGCAGCTTGGGGGAGGGACTAGCCCTGGGAGCCTACGAGCAGTACTTC
CASSLGEGLALGAYEQYF
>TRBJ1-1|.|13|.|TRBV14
TGTGCCAGCAGCCTTCAGGGGTACACTGAAGCTTTCTTT
CASSLQGYTEAFF
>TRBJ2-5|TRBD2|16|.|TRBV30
TGTGCCTGGAGTGTGGGACTAGCGGGAGTGGAGGAGACCCAGTACTTC
CAWSVGLAGVEETQYF
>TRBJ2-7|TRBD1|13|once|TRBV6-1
TGTGCCAGCAGTGACCAGGGGGCTTACGAGCAGTACTTC
CASSDQGAYEQYF
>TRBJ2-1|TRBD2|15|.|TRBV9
TGTGCCAGCGGGGCCCCGGGGGGGGCCTACAATGAGCAGTTCTTC
CASGAPGGAYNEQFF
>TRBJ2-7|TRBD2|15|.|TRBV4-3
TGCGCCAGCAGCCAAGAATCCAGCGGGGCCTACGAGCAGTACTTC
CASSQESSGAYEQYF
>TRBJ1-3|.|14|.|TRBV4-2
TGTGCCAGCAGCCCTGGTCAGGGGGGAAACACCATATATTTT
CASSPGQGGNTIYF
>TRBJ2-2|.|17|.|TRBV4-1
TGCGCCAGCAGCCAAACGGGGGGCGGTCCGAACACCGGGGAGCTGTTTTTT
CASSQTGGGPNTGELFF
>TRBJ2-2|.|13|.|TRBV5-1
TGCGCCAGCAGCTTGGCAGGGACCGGGGAGCTGTTTTTT
CASSLAGTGELFF
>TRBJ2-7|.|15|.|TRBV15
TGTGCCACCAGCAGGTCCACAGGGATAGCCTACGAGCAGTACTTC
CATSRSTGIAYEQYF
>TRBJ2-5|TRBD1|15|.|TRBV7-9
TGTGCCAGCAGCTTGGACAGGGGGCGAGAAGAGACCCAGTACTTC
CASSLDRGREETQYF
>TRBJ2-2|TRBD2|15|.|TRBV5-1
TGCGCCAGCAGCTTGGGACTAGCGGGAGCCGGGGAGCTGTTTTTT
CASSLGLAGAGELFF